These 20 T cell receptor beta chains came from one sample sequenced in a study of T cells in Graves' hyperthyroidism and ophthalmopathy. Amplified TCR beta CDR3 regions derived from RNA transcripts. HTBI primers were employed in a first-round RT-PCR of the TCR CDR3. TCRdb reprocessed the multiplex PCR reads via MiXCR and lists one record per CDR3 protein. This repertoire shows 600,000 to 650,000 distinct CDR3 sequences, less than 25% found once; its top ten account for about 34%. Sequenced material: blood. The receptors shown here come from a man aged 25-40 years with Graves' ophthalmopathy.

The chain's CDR3 is CASSFEGATGELFF. The CDR3 region has the DNA TGTGCCAGCAGTTTTGAGGGCGCCACCGGGGAGCTGTTTTTT. The V and J genes are TRBV28 and TRBJ2-2; the D gene is possibly TRBD2 (5 bases). The germline V and J ends were trimmed by 3 bases and 4 bases, with 9 bases remaining between them. Germline assignment: CDR1 MDHEN and CDR2 SYDVKM. This CDR3 comprises 14 residues. Combining the CDR3 with reference TRBV28 and TRBJ2-2 gives the whole variable domain DVKVTQSSRYLVKRTGEKVFLECVQDMDHENMFWYRQDPGLGLRLIYFSYDVKMKEKGDIPEGYSVSREKKERFSLILESASTNQTSMYLCASSFEGATGELFFGEGSRLTVL.

V usage is TRBV28 and J usage is TRBJ1-2, with D maybe TRBD1 (6 bases). V lost 2 bases to trimming and J lost 4 bases, with 14 bases between them. The CDR3 sequence is 15 residues long. Germline V gene data show CDR1 as MDHEN and CDR2 as SYDVKM. The CDR3 DNA reads TGTGCCAGCAGTTTAGGGGTCGACAGGCTCTATGGCTACACCTTC. It yields the protein CASSLGVDRLYGYTF.

The rearrangement joins TRBV6-1 to TRBJ1-4, with D unclear. Trimming cost V 2 bases and J 0 bases, with 13 bases left between them. Germline loops: CDR1 MNHNS, CDR2 SASEGT. The CDR3 is 17 residues long. The CDR3 reads CASSEQAVGTTNEKLFF. In DNA form, the CDR3 reads TGTGCCAGCAGTGAACAGGCCGTAGGCACAACTAATGAAAAACTGTTTTTT.

This clonotype was recorded a few times. The V and J genes are TRBV28 and TRBJ2-2; D unresolved. The germline gives CDR1 MDHEN, CDR2 SYDVKM. The CDR3 length is 14 residues. Trimming took 2 bases from V and 0 from J, leaving 4 bases between them. The CDR3 spells CASSLLANTGELFF. The CDR3 nucleotides are TGTGCCAGCAGTTTACTCGCGAACACCGGGGAGCTGTTTTTT.

The chain links TRBV5-4 to TRBJ2-3; D might be TRBD1 (6 bases). CDR3 size: 15 residues. V lost 1 base and J 2 bases, leaving 11 bases between the germline ends. The germline gives CDR1 SGHNT, CDR2 YYREEE (reference sequence). Here the CDR3 reads CASSLQGTDTDTQYF. The DNA for the CDR3 is TGTGCCAGCAGCTTGCAGGGGACGGACACAGATACGCAGTATTTT. The whole variable domain, remainder taken from reference TRBV5-4 and TRBJ2-3, is ETGVTQSPTHLIKTRGQQVTLRCSSQSGHNTVSWYQQALGQGPQFIFQYYREEENGRGNFPPRFSGLQFPNYSSELNVNALELDDSALYLCASSLQGTDTDTQYFGPGTRLTVL.

The rearrangement joins TRBV20-1 to TRBJ2-7, with 15 nucleotides matching TRBD2. This CDR3 contains 17 residues. Per the germline V gene, CDR1 is DFQATT and CDR2 is SNEGSKA (reference sequence). Losses at the gene ends were 5 bases for V and 2 bases for J; bases not matched to a gene: 10. The CDR3 DNA sequence: TGCAGTGCTCGTCCCGGGACTAGCGGGGGGTCTCCCTACGAGCAGTACTTC. This codes for CSARPGTSGGSPYEQYF.

The sample holds many counts of this clonotype. V is TRBV20-1 and J is TRBJ2-7; D possibly corresponds to TRBD1 (6 bases). This CDR3 has 14 residues. The V gene's germline CDR1 is DFQATT and CDR2 SNEGSKA (reference sequence). V dropped 2 bases and J dropped 0 bases, with 11 bases sitting between them. CDR3 in DNA: TGCAGTGCTAGAAGACAGGCGGTCTCCTACGAGCAGTACTTC. This encodes CSARRQAVSYEQYF.

The chain couples TRBV11-2 to TRBJ2-1; 8 nucleotides agree with TRBD2. Germline V CDR1 and CDR2: SGHAT, FQNNGV. The trim removed 2 bases at V and 8 bases at J, leaving 8 bases unmatched. The CDR3 runs 15 residues. CDR3 DNA sequence: TGTGCCAGCAGCTTATCAAGCGGGAGATCCTATGAGCAGTTCTTC. This codes for CASSLSSGRSYEQFF.

Ten or more counts support this clonotype. The chain uses TRBV3-1 and TRBJ2-7; D is perhaps TRBD2 (5 bases). CDR3 size: 15 residues. Germline V gene sequence: CDR1 LGHDT, CDR2 YNNKEL (reference sequence). Trimming took off 4 bases at V and 3 bases at J, with 16 bases between the two ends. The chain's CDR3 is CASSPKGSGLYEQYF. CDR3 nucleotides: TGTGCCAGCAGCCCAAAGGGCAGCGGACTCTACGAGCAGTACTTC.

This clonotype was counted between two and nine times. The rearrangement links TRBV3-1 to TRBJ1-3; TRBD1 matches 7 bases. CDR3 length equals 16 residues. V shed 3 bases, J shed 0 bases, and the junction held 5 bases outside the gene matches. From germline, CDR1 is LGHDT and CDR2 YNNKEL (reference sequence). For the CDR3, the DNA is TGTGCCAGCAGCCAGGGACAGCCTTACTCTGGAAACACCATATATTTT. Amino acid sequence: CASSQGQPYSGNTIYF.

This clonotype came up a few times. The chain links TRBV7-2 to TRBJ2-3; possible D gene TRBD2, 6 bases. Trimming stripped 1 base from V and 2 bases from J, with 13 bases between. The germline gives CDR1 SGHTA, CDR2 FQGNSA. CDR3 length: 16 residues. The CDR3 region is CASSLVWREATDTQYF. In nucleotides, the CDR3 is TGTGCCAGCAGCTTAGTTTGGAGGGAGGCCACAGATACGCAGTATTTT.

This clonotype appeared many times. The chain employs TRBV5-1 and TRBJ2-1; 8 bases map to TRBD2. Trimming cost V 4 bases and J 7 bases; bases outside gene matches: 13. The CDR3 is 16 amino acids. CDR1 is SGHRS, CDR2 YFSETQ, per germline. The CDR3 bases are TGCGCCAGCAGCGAAAATATAGCGGGGACTGTAAATGAGCAGTTCTTC. Translation: CASSENIAGTVNEQFF.

The CDR3, as DNA: TGTGCCAGCAGCAACCGGGGACAGGGTGGCAATCAGCCCCAGCATTTT. Protein: CASSNRGQGGNQPQHF. This chain connects TRBV6-1 to TRBJ1-5; TRBD1 agrees at 9 bases. Trimming removed 6 bases from V and 2 bases from J; junction bases left unmatched: 8. The CDR3 length is 16 residues. Germline V lookup: CDR1 MNHNS, CDR2 SASEGT.

On this clonotype itself: At one of its ends the junction is not consistent with the germline gene, which may arise from a read error. V usage is TRBV27 and J usage is TRBJ2-2; TRBD2 matches at 8 bases. The germline gives CDR1 MNHEY, CDR2 SMNVEV (reference sequence). The CDR3 runs 16 residues. The CDR3 sequence: CANSFIYGRAAGELFF. In DNA, the CDR3 is TGTGCCAACAGTTTCATTTACGGGAGGGCCGCCGGGGAGCTGTTTTTT.

J is TRBJ1-4 and V is TRBV6-1; 12 bases match TRBD1. The length of the CDR3 is 14 residues. V was clipped by 4 bases and J by 11 bases; unmatched bases: 5. Looked up from germline, CDR1 is MNHNS and CDR2 is SASEGT. The DNA of the CDR3 is TGTGCCAGCAGTGGCCGGGACAGGGGGCGCAAACTGTTTTTT. This translates into CASSGRDRGRKLFF.

This clonotype was recorded only once. This chain links TRBV10-3 with TRBJ2-7; possible D gene TRBD1, 6 bases. Per the germline V gene, CDR1 is ENHRY and CDR2 is SYGVKD. The CDR3 has 12 amino acids. V dropped 6 bases and J dropped 1 base, with 7 bases sitting between them. The CDR3 sequence: CAISGQSYEQYF. The DNA of the CDR3 is TGTGCCATCAGCGGACAGTCCTACGAGCAGTACTTC.

This clonotype was counted at least ten times. The V gene is TRBV11-2, the J gene TRBJ1-1, with D unresolved. Germline V gene lookup returns CDR1 SGHAT and CDR2 FQNNGV. V gave up 7 bases and J gave up 0 bases, with 12 bases separating them. The CDR3 has 14 residues. The CDR3 sequence is CASTPDRLNTEAFF. CDR3 in DNA: TGTGCCAGCACCCCTGACCGGTTGAACACTGAAGCTTTCTTT.

In this sample, this clonotype turned up many times. The J gene is TRBJ2-1, the V gene TRBV11-2; 14 bases agree with TRBD2. Germline trimming cut 3 bases from V and 8 bases from J; bases unmatched to any gene: 3. This CDR3 is 15 amino acids long. CDR1 SGHAT and CDR2 FQNNGV come from the germline V gene. The CDR3 coding sequence is TGTGCCAGCAGCTTTGGGACTAGCGGGAGCTATGAGCAGTTCTTC. Its translation is CASSFGTSGSYEQFF. The full variable domain, completed using reference TRBV11-2 and TRBJ2-1, is EAGVAQSPRYKIIEKRQSVAFWCNPISGHATLYWYQQILGQGPKLLIQFQNNGVVDDSQLPKDRFSAERLKGVDSTLKIQPAKLEDSAVYLCASSFGTSGSYEQFFGPGTRLTVL.

This clonotype was picked up a small number of times. This chain connects TRBV27 to TRBJ2-1, with 10 bases identical to TRBD2. The CDR3 consists of 15 residues. J lost 5 bases, V lost 6 bases, and 7 bases had no gene match. The germline gives CDR1 MNHEY, CDR2 SMNVEV (reference sequence). This CDR3 is CASRLQSGGDNEQFF. The CDR3 nucleotides read TGTGCCAGCAGGCTCCAAAGCGGGGGGGACAATGAGCAGTTCTTC.

This rearrangement joins TRBV30 to TRBJ2-2; possibly TRBD1 or TRBD2 for D (5 bases each). The CDR3 length is 13 residues. Trimming pared 2 bases from V and 6 bases from J, leaving 10 bases between. CDR1 is GTSNPN, CDR2 SVGIG, per germline (reference sequence). CDR3 coding DNA: TGTGCCTGGAGTTGGGGGACCCCCGGGGAGCTGTTTTTT. Its translation: CAWSWGTPGELFF.